The table lists the clone carrying this T cell receptor beta chain with a count of one. The sample originates from a study of technical replicates of blood from a few donors. Sequenced by immunoSEQ multiplex PCR; TCRdb stores in-frame clones only, minus some. The sample shows around 65,000 clones, 88% of them seen only once. Deletions cut 0 bases from V and 4 bases from J, with 16 bases between. CDR1 is SGHTA, CDR2 FQGTGA, per germline. The CDR3 loop spans 17 amino acids. This clonotype was obtained from a human donor in good health. Some clones in this sample may be carry-over from other donors' samples. This sequence joins TRBV7-3 and TRBJ2-1; D may be TRBD1 (6 bases). Material: PBMCs. The CDR3 nucleotides read TGTGCCAGCAGCTTAACGTCTAGGACAGACGGATACAATGAGCAGTTCTTC. This gives the protein CASSLTSRTDGYNEQFF. Full variable domain (remainder filled in from reference TRBV7-3 and TRBJ2-1): GAGVSQTPSNKVTEKGKYVELRCDPISGHTALYWYRQSLGQGPEFLIYFQGTGAADDSGLPNDRFFAVRPEGSVSTLKIQRTERGDSAVYLCASSLTSRTDGYNEQFFGPGTRLTVL.